One TCR beta chain is described in this entry. Its antigen is as yet unknown. The CDR3 has 16 amino acids. With V trimmed by 4 bases and J by 7 bases, 15 bases remained unmatched. CDR1 and CDR2 (germline): MDHEN, SYDVKM. Generated by immunoSEQ multiplex PCR, the TCRdb table keeps only in-frame clones and is missing some. The table shows some 2.3 million clones, with more than 80% occurring only once. This entry belongs to a study of shared clonotypes between healthy human individuals. Study-level results: The naive CD4 repertoires of a few donors were compared, and roughly 5% of clonotypes were shared. Incomplete sequencing of sorted subsets was indicated by rarefaction despite large depth.

V and J are TRBV28 and TRBJ2-5; the match to TRBD1 covers 7 bases. The clonotype was recovered from a man younger than 30 in good health. Some clones in this sample may be carry-over from other donors' samples. The sample consisted of naive CD4+ T cells from PBMCs. Specified subset: CD45RA+ positively selected. The CDR3: CASSSPGQPPSPTQYF. For the CDR3, the DNA is TGTGCCAGCAGTTCACCGGGACAGCCCCCTTCCCCGACCCAGTACTTC.